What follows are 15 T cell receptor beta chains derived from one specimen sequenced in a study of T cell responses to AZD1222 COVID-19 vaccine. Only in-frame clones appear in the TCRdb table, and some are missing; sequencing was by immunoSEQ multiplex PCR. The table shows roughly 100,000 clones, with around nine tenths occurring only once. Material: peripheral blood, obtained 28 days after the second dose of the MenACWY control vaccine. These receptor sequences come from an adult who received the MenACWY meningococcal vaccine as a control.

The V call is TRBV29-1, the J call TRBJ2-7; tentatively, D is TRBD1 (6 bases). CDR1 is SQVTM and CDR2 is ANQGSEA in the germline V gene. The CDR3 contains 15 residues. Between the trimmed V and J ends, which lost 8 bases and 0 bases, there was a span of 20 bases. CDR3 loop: CSSSLGAGASYEQYF. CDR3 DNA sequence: TGCAGCTCCAGCTTGGGGGCAGGGGCCTCCTACGAGCAGTACTTC.

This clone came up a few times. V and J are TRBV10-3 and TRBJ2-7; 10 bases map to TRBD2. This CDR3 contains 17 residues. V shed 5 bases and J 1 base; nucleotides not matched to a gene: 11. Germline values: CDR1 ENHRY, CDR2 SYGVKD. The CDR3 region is CAISSGDALAGSYEQYF. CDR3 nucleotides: TGTGCCATCAGTTCAGGAGACGCACTAGCGGGGTCCTACGAGCAGTACTTC.

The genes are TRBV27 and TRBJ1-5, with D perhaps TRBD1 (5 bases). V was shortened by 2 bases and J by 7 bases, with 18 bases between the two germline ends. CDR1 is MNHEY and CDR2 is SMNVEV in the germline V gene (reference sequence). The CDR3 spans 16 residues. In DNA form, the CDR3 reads TGTGCCAGCAGTTTAGTGGGAGACAGATTCGGGCAGCCCCAGCATTTT. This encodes CASSLVGDRFGQPQHF.

The CDR3 sequence: CASSEAGRDTGELFF. DNA of the CDR3: TGTGCCAGCAGTGAAGCGGGCAGGGACACCGGGGAGCTGTTTTTT. The V call is TRBV6-1, the J call TRBJ2-2; D may be TRBD1 (5 bases). From germline, CDR1 is MNHNS and CDR2 SASEGT. The CDR3 is made up of 15 amino acids. V was trimmed by 0 bases and J by 3 bases, leaving 8 bases between them.

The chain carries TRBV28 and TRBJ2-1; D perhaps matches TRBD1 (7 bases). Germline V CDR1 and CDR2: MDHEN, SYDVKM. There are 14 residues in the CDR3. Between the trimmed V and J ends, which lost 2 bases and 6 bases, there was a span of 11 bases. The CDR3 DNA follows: TGTGCCAGCAGTTTACACAGGGGAGGCAATGAGCAGTTCTTC. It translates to CASSLHRGGNEQFF.

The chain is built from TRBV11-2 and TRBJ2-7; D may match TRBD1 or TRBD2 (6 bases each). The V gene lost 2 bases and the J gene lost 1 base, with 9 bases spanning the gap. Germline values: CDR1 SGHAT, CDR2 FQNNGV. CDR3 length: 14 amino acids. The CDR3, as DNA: TGTGCCAGCAGCTTAACAGGGACTTCCTACGAGCAGTACTTC. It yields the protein CASSLTGTSYEQYF.

CDR3 in amino acids: CASSSYGDATKGNEQFF. CDR3 sequence (DNA): TGTGCCAGCAGTTCCTACGGGGACGCTACTAAGGGGAATGAGCAGTTCTTC. The chain is built from TRBV28 and TRBJ2-1, with D perhaps being TRBD1 or TRBD2 (5 bases each). Looked up from germline, CDR1 is MDHEN and CDR2 is SYDVKM. This CDR3 spans 17 amino acids. The V and J ends lost 4 bases and 7 bases respectively, with 23 bases between them. The variable domain in full, completed from reference TRBV28 and TRBJ2-1, reads DVKVTQSSRYLVKRTGEKVFLECVQDMDHENMFWYRQDPGLGLRLIYFSYDVKMKEKGDIPEGYSVSREKKERFSLILESASTNQTSMYLCASSSYGDATKGNEQFFGPGTRLTVL.

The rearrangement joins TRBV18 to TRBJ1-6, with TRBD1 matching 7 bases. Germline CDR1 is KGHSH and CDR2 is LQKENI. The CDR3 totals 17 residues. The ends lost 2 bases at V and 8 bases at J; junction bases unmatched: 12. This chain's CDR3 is CASSPTGRGQIYSPLHF. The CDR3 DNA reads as TGTGCCAGCTCACCAACGGGGAGGGGACAGATCTATTCACCCCTCCACTTT.

The CDR3 DNA reads TGTGCCATCGAGGACAGGACCTACAATGAGCAGTTCTTC. Translated, it gives CAIEDRTYNEQFF. V and J are TRBV10-3 and TRBJ2-1; 7 bases are a match to TRBD1. V lost 8 bases to trimming and J lost 2 bases; unmatched junction nucleotides: 3. The V gene's germline CDR1 is ENHRY and CDR2 SYGVKD. CDR3 length equals 13 residues.

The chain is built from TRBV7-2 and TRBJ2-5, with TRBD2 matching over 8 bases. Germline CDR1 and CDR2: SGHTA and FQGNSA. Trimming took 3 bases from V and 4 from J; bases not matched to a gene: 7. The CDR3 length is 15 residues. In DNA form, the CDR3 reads TGTGCCAGCAGCTTCTACGGGGGGGCCACAGAGACCCAGTACTTC. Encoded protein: CASSFYGGATETQYF.

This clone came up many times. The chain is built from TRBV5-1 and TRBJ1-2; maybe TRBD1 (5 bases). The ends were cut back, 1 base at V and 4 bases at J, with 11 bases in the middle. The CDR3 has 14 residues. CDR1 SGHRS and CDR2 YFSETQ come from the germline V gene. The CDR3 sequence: CASSLQPGVYGYTF. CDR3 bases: TGCGCCAGCAGCTTGCAGCCGGGGGTCTATGGCTACACCTTC.

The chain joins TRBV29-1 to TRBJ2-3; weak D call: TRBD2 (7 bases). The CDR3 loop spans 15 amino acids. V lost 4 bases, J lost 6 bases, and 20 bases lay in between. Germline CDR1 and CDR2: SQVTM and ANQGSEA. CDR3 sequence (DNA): TGCAGCGTTGTATGGGCGGGGGCCCGGCCGGATACGCAGTATTTT. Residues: CSVVWAGARPDTQYF.

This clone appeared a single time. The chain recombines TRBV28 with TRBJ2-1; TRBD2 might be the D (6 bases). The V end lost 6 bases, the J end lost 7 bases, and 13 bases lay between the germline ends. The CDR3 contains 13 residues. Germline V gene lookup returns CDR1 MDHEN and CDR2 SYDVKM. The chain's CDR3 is CASSRFGGNEQFF. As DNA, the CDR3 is TGTGCCAGCAGCAGGTTCGGGGGAAATGAGCAGTTCTTC.

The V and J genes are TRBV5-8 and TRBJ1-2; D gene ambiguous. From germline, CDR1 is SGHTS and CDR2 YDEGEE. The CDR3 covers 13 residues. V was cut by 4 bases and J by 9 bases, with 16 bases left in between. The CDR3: CASSPIVRNSYTF. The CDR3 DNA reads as TGTGCCAGCAGCCCGATTGTTCGGAACAGCTACACCTTC.

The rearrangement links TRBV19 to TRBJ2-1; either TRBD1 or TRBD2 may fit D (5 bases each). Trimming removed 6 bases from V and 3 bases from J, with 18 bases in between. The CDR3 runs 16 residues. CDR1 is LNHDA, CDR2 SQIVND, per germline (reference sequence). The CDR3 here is CASRPQGDRFYNEQFF. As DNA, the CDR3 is TGTGCCAGTAGGCCCCAGGGAGATAGGTTCTACAATGAGCAGTTCTTC.